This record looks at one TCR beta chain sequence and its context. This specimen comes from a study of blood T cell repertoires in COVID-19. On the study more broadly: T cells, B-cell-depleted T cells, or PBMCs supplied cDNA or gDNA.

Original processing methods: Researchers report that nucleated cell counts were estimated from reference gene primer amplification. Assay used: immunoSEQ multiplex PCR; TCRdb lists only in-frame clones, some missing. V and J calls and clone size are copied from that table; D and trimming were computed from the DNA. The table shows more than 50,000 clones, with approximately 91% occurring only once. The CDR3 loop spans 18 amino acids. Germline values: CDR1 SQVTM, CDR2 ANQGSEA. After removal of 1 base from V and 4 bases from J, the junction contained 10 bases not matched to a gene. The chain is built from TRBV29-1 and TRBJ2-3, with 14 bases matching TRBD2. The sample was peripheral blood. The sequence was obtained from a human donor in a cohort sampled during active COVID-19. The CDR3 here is CSVEGGRLAGGSSDTQYF. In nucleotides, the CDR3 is TGCAGCGTTGAAGGGGGTCGACTAGCGGGAGGGTCCTCAGATACGCAGTATTTT.